Detailed here is one TCR beta chain. This sample is drawn from a study of blood T cell repertoires in COVID-19. Produced via immunoSEQ multiplex PCR; TCRdb's table is partial and in-frame only. This sample has 200,000 to 250,000 clones, with roughly 80% found just once. This clonotype originated in a human donor in a cohort sampled during active COVID-19. The sample taken for sequencing was peripheral blood.

CDR3 loop: CASSRRAGGYNEQFF. The DNA of the CDR3 is TGTGCCAGCAGCCGTCGTGCGGGGGGCTACAATGAGCAGTTCTTC. The chain uses TRBV5-4 and TRBJ2-1; 8 nucleotides align to TRBD2. The germline CDR1 and CDR2 sequences are SGHNT and YYREEE (reference sequence). The CDR3 contains 15 residues. V shed 4 bases and J 3 bases; nucleotides not matched to a gene: 6.